The 16 T cell receptor beta chains given below trace back to one sample, sequenced in a study of cytomegalovirus exposure and HLA in healthy donors. Profiling relied on immunoSEQ multiplex PCR, and the TCRdb table lists in-frame clones only, not all of them. The sample lists approximately 230,000 clones, 87% occurring once. Sequenced input: PBMCs. Receptors were obtained from a man aged 18 to 30 in good health and CMV-seropositive.

This clone has just one count. Other nucleotide sequences in the sample specify the same CDR3. The chain uses TRBV9 and TRBJ2-1, with D perhaps TRBD2 (6 bases). The CDR3 loop spans 15 amino acids. V lost 4 bases and J lost 0, with 11 bases in between. CDR1 SGDLS and CDR2 YYNGEE come from the germline V gene. The CDR3 region is CASSPSGSSYNEQFF. The DNA for the CDR3 is TGTGCCAGCAGCCCCTCCGGGAGCTCCTACAATGAGCAGTTCTTC.

CDR3 coding DNA: TGTGCCAGCAGATTCCGGGACAGACGGACCTACGAGCAGTACTTC. This sequence encodes CASRFRDRRTYEQYF. V and J are TRBV6-5 and TRBJ2-7, with 7 bases aligning to TRBD1. This CDR3 comprises 15 residues. CDR1 and CDR2 (germline): MNHEY, SVGAGI. With 6 bases clipped from V and 2 bases from J, the junction kept 10 bases outside the gene matches.

J is TRBJ2-7 and V is TRBV29-1, with 9 bases lining up with TRBD2. V was clipped by 5 bases and J by 7 bases; unmatched bases: 15. The germline CDR1 and CDR2 sequences are SQVTM and ANQGSEA. CDR3 size: 15 residues. CDR3 sequence reads: CSVSIGAGGSWEQYF. CDR3 nucleotides: TGCAGCGTTTCCATCGGAGCGGGAGGATCGTGGGAGCAGTACTTC.

The chain recombines TRBV5-1 with TRBJ2-1; D is possibly TRBD2 (6 bases). Germline V gene sequence: CDR1 SGHRS, CDR2 YFSETQ. This CDR3 region has 15 residues. Trimming pared 5 bases from V and 5 bases from J, leaving 17 bases between. The CDR3 loop is CASSYIGSGNNEQFF. CDR3 sequence (DNA): TGCGCCAGCAGTTATATCGGGAGTGGGAACAATGAGCAGTTCTTC.

This chain links TRBV30 with TRBJ2-3; no clear D gene. Germline V gives CDR1 GTSNPN, CDR2 SVGIG (reference sequence). V gave up 2 bases and J gave up 0 bases, with 6 bases separating them. The CDR3 contains 13 residues. CDR3 DNA: TGTGCCTGGAGTTATAGAAGCACAGATACGCAGTATTTT. Residues: CAWSYRSTDTQYF. Drawing the rest from reference TRBV30 and TRBJ2-3, the complete variable domain is SQTIHQWPATLVQPVGSPLSLECTVEGTSNPNLYWYRQAAGRGLQLLFYSVGIGQISSEVPQNLSASRPQDRQFILSSKKLLLSDSGFYLCAWSYRSTDTQYFGPGTRLTVL.

The CDR3, as DNA: TGCGCCAGCAGCCAAGATTTTCAGGGGGATGGCTACACCTTC. Translation gives CASSQDFQGDGYTF. V gene TRBV4-1 combines with J gene TRBJ1-2, with 7 nucleotides matching TRBD1. The CDR3 loop spans 14 amino acids. CDR1 and CDR2 (germline): MGHRA, YSYEKL. V shed 0 bases, J shed 6 bases, and the junction held 4 bases outside the gene matches.

This chain uses TRBV6-4 with TRBJ1-1; the D gene is possibly TRBD1 (5 bases). The germline V gene encodes CDR1 MRHNA and CDR2 SNTAGT. V lost 6 bases, J lost 3 bases, and 11 bases lay in between. The CDR3 sequence is 13 residues long. Written as DNA, the CDR3 is TGTGCCAGCAGCCAGGGCAGGGACACTGAAGCTTTCTTT. It translates to CASSQGRDTEAFF.

The chain combines TRBV2 with TRBJ1-1, with D maybe TRBD1 (6 bases). Looked up from germline, CDR1 is SNHLY and CDR2 is FYNNEI. CDR3 length: 13 amino acids. Trimming shortened V by 4 bases and J by 5 bases, and 11 bases separated the two germline ends. The chain's CDR3 is CASSGTDRTEAFF. DNA of the CDR3: TGTGCCAGCAGTGGGACAGATAGGACTGAAGCTTTCTTT.

In this sample, this clone turned up a few times. The rearrangement joins TRBV19 to TRBJ1-2, with D possibly TRBD1 on 5 matching bases. CDR1 and CDR2 from the germline V gene are LNHDA and SQIVND (reference sequence). The CDR3 is made up of 15 amino acids. The germline V and J ends were trimmed by 4 bases and 5 bases, with 17 bases remaining between them. CDR3 nucleotides: TGTGCCAGTAGTACCTCTGGGGGGGGAGGATATGGCTACACCTTC. As protein: CASSTSGGGGYGYTF.

This clone was recorded only once. V and J are TRBV6-1 and TRBJ2-7, with 7 bases lining up with TRBD1. The CDR3 sequence is 13 residues long. CDR1 and CDR2 from the germline V gene are MNHNS and SASEGT. V gave up 7 bases and J gave up 2 bases; unmatched junction bases: 5. The CDR3 loop reads CASTLGQAYEQYF. The CDR3 coding sequence is TGTGCCAGCACCCTTGGACAGGCCTACGAGCAGTACTTC.

This clone came up a few times. The V call is TRBV19, the J call TRBJ2-2; 8 bases fit TRBD1. Germline CDR1 LNHDA, CDR2 SQIVND (reference sequence). CDR3 length equals 16 residues. V shed 1 base and J 1 base; nucleotides not matched to a gene: 2. CDR3 nucleotide sequence: TGTGCCAGTAGTATAGCGGGACAGGAGAACACCGGGGAGCTGTTTTTT. Encoded protein: CASSIAGQENTGELFF.

This sequence joins TRBV6-4 and TRBJ1-2; 10 nucleotides match TRBD1. Germline CDR1 and CDR2: MRHNA and SNTAGT. V was pared by 6 bases and J by 6 bases, with 4 bases of the junction left unmatched. The CDR3 extends over 13 amino acids. The CDR3 protein is CASRDGTGDGYTF. The DNA for the CDR3 is TGTGCCAGCAGAGACGGGACAGGGGATGGCTACACCTTC.

The chain combines TRBV2 with TRBJ2-7; 7 bases line up with TRBD2. Germline trimming cut 7 bases from V and 0 bases from J; bases unmatched to any gene: 9. The CDR3 is 15 residues long. CDR1 SNHLY and CDR2 FYNNEI come from the germline V gene. The CDR3 bases are TGTGCCAGCACCCCGACGGGACTAAGCTCCTACGAGCAGTACTTC. Translation gives CASTPTGLSSYEQYF.

The chain links TRBV2 to TRBJ2-5; TRBD2 matches at 11 bases. J lost 5 bases, V lost 10 bases, and 9 bases had no gene match. The V gene's germline CDR1 is SNHLY and CDR2 FYNNEI. This CDR3 is built from 14 residues. CDR3 DNA: TGTGCCACAACTAGCGGGAGAGGGTGGGAGACCCAGTACTTC. Residues: CATTSGRGWETQYF.

The genes are TRBV28 and TRBJ1-2, with D possibly being TRBD1 (5 bases). V dropped 2 bases and J dropped 9 bases, with 7 bases sitting between them. Germline values: CDR1 MDHEN, CDR2 SYDVKM. The CDR3 covers 11 residues. The CDR3 spells CASSLGGRYTF. The DNA for the CDR3 is TGTGCCAGCAGTTTAGGGGGACGCTACACCTTC.

This clone appeared once. The V gene is TRBV11-2, the J gene TRBJ1-3; D gene ambiguous. Germline values: CDR1 SGHAT, CDR2 FQNNGV. V dropped 5 bases and J dropped 4 bases, with 18 bases sitting between them. The length of the CDR3 is 16 residues. CDR3 residues: CASSHFRQVGGNTIYF. The DNA for the CDR3 is TGTGCCAGCAGCCATTTCCGCCAGGTTGGAGGAAACACCATATATTTT.